The 14 T cell receptor beta chains below were found in one sample sequenced in a study of T cells in Graves' hyperthyroidism and ophthalmopathy (dated by TCRdb to about 2019). Library creation used multiplex PCR. The listed sequencing device is Illumina HiSeq 2000. Amplification of TCR beta CDR3 regions was carried out from RNA transcripts. For the first round of RT-PCR on the TCR CDR3, the HTBI primer set was used together with the Qiagen OneStep RT-PCR kit. TCRdb redid the processing of the public reads, applying fastp at Q25 and MiXCR, and retained in-frame beta chains. Rows merge per CDR3 protein into single entries with the most common DNA and genes. This sample comprises over 350,000 distinct CDR3 sequences, less than 20% of them detected only once. Of the sample, 35% to 45% is held by the ten largest clones. Source material: blood. All receptors come from a man aged 18 to 29 with Graves' ophthalmopathy.

The table lists this clonotype with many counts. This sequence joins TRBV12-3 or TRBV12-4 and TRBJ1-5; 10 bases are a match to TRBD1. The CDR3 sequence is 18 residues long. Trimming cost V 6 bases and J 1 base; bases outside gene matches: 12. Here the CDR3 reads CASSFDRGPRLSNQPQHF. In DNA form, the CDR3 reads TGTGCCAGCAGCTTCGACAGGGGGCCCCGACTGAGCAATCAGCCCCAGCATTTT.

This clonotype was recorded at least ten times. The V gene is TRBV27, the J gene TRBJ1-1; D gene ambiguous. Germline V gives CDR1 MNHEY, CDR2 SMNVEV (reference sequence). Trimming stripped 0 bases from V and 4 bases from J, with 9 bases between. The CDR3 spans 14 residues. As DNA, the CDR3 is TGTGCCAGCAGTTTATCCCCGGGAGGCACTGAAGCTTTCTTT. Translation gives CASSLSPGGTEAFF.

Only a few counts were recorded for this clonotype. The V gene is TRBV29-1, the J gene TRBJ1-1, with D uncertain. The V gene lost 7 bases and the J gene lost 7 bases, with 13 bases spanning the gap. The CDR3 loop spans 11 amino acids. Germline loops: CDR1 SQVTM, CDR2 ANQGSEA. CDR3 residues: CSGSPRGEAFF. In nucleotides, the CDR3 is TGCAGCGGGTCCCCCAGAGGTGAAGCTTTCTTT. Variable domain in full (rest from reference TRBV29-1 and TRBJ1-1): SAVISQKPSRDICQRGTSLTIQCQVDSQVTMMFWYRQQPGQSLTLIATANQGSEATYESGFVIDKFPISRPNLTFSTLTVSNMSPEDSSIYLCSGSPRGEAFFGQGTRLTVV.

The rearrangement links TRBV20-1 to TRBJ1-6; a possible D gene is TRBD1 (6 bases). The CDR3 consists of 14 residues. Germline V gene sequence: CDR1 DFQATT, CDR2 SNEGSKA (reference sequence). Trimming took 4 bases from V and 8 from J, leaving 15 bases between them. For the CDR3, the DNA is TGCAGTGCTACCCCCCGGGACACATATTCACCCCTCCACTTT. It is translated as CSATPRDTYSPLHF.

This clonotype appeared once. V and J are TRBV4-2 and TRBJ1-2; TRBD1 might be the D (6 bases). The germline CDR1 and CDR2 sequences are LGHNA and YNFKEQ. This CDR3 contains 16 residues. V gave up 3 bases and J gave up 2 bases, with 16 bases separating them. The CDR3 loop is CASSQADRSGNYGYTF. CDR3 nucleotide sequence: TGTGCCAGCAGCCAGGCTGACAGGTCAGGGAACTATGGCTACACCTTC.

The V gene is TRBV6-5, the J gene TRBJ2-7; weak D call: TRBD1 (5 bases). The V gene lost 0 bases and the J gene lost 2 bases, with 11 bases spanning the gap. The germline gives CDR1 MNHEY, CDR2 SVGAGI. The CDR3 is 15 amino acids. CDR3: CASSYSTAKPYEQYF. The CDR3 DNA sequence: TGTGCCAGCAGTTACTCGACAGCGAAACCCTACGAGCAGTACTTC.

The chain joins TRBV14 to TRBJ1-1, with unresolved D. This CDR3 comprises 14 residues. CDR1 is SGHDN, CDR2 FVKESK, per germline. The germline V and J ends were trimmed by 0 bases and 11 bases, with 16 bases remaining between them. DNA for the CDR3: TGTGCCAGCAGCCAAGAGGGGAGTGGCCGGAGGGCTTTCTTT. Its translation is CASSQEGSGRRAFF.

The rearrangement uses TRBV6-1 and TRBJ2-5; 10 bases match TRBD2. The V gene's germline CDR1 is MNHNS and CDR2 SASEGT. This CDR3 region has 16 residues. With V trimmed by 2 bases and J by 5 bases, 8 bases remained unmatched. Here the CDR3 DNA reads TGTGCCAGCAGTGAATTCGCTAGCGGGGGACGGGAGACCCAGTACTTC. Residues: CASSEFASGGRETQYF.

A note on this clonotype: An end of the junction does not agree with germline; a read error may underlie this. This rearrangement joins TRBV24-1 to TRBJ1-1; D uncertain. Germline CDR1 KGHDR, CDR2 SFDVKD. The CDR3 runs to 16 residues. CDR3 coding DNA: TGTGCCACCAGTGATGTAGCGGCTCGAGAGAACACTGAAACTTTCTTT. Residues: CATSDVAARENTETFF.

This clonotype was counted ten times or more. This chain uses TRBV13 with TRBJ2-7; tentatively, D is TRBD1 or TRBD2 (6 bases each). Trimming took off 5 bases at V and 2 bases at J, with 7 bases between the two ends. CDR1 and CDR2 from the germline V gene are PRHDT and FYEKMQ (reference sequence). This CDR3 contains 12 residues. The CDR3 reads CASSGGPYEQYF. The DNA of the CDR3 is TGTGCCAGCAGCGGGGGGCCCTACGAGCAGTACTTC.

This clonotype has just a few counts. V and J are TRBV6-1 and TRBJ2-7; 8 bases line up with TRBD1. The CDR3 runs 13 residues. Losses at the gene ends were 11 bases for V and 2 bases for J; bases not matched to a gene: 8. The germline V gene has CDR1 MNHNS and CDR2 SASEGT. The CDR3 sequence: CAVRQGRTYEQYF. The CDR3 bases are TGTGCCGTCCGACAGGGGCGGACCTACGAGCAGTACTTC.

This clonotype was seen at least ten times. This chain joins TRBV2 and TRBJ2-1; 7 bases map to TRBD2. After removal of 9 bases from V and 4 bases from J, the junction contained 6 bases not matched to a gene. The CDR3 extends over 13 amino acids. The germline V gene encodes CDR1 SNHLY and CDR2 FYNNEI. Written as DNA, the CDR3 is TGTGCCAGTTGGCGGGAGACGTACAATGAGCAGTTCTTC. Translating it yields CASWRETYNEQFF.

This clonotype was detected many times. The chain uses TRBV18 and TRBJ1-2, with D possibly being TRBD1 (5 bases). The V end lost 6 bases, the J end lost 9 bases, and 14 bases lay between the germline ends. The length of the CDR3 is 12 residues. The germline gives CDR1 KGHSH, CDR2 LQKENI. The CDR3 nucleotides are TGTGCCAGCTCGCCAGGGAACTCTCGCTACACCTTC. This sequence encodes CASSPGNSRYTF.

This clonotype showed up just a few times. The V call is TRBV7-9, the J call TRBJ2-2, with 13 positions matching TRBD2. After removal of 5 bases from V and 3 bases from J, the junction contained 6 bases not matched to a gene. Germline CDR1 and CDR2: SEHNR and FQNEAQ (reference sequence). The CDR3 loop spans 17 amino acids. CDR3 nucleotides: TGTGCCAGCAGCACCTGGACTAGCGGGGGATACACCGGGGAGCTGTTTTTT. It specifies CASSTWTSGGYTGELFF.